This T cell receptor (beta chain) was observed in a study of CD4+ T cells in melanoma. Broader study findings: A reported correlation linked neoantigen-specific CD4+ T cells to CD8+, macrophage and B cell function.

This clone occurred once. The antigen remains unidentified. The data were produced by immunoSEQ multiplex PCR, yet TCRdb's version contains in-frame clones alone and is incomplete. The sample has about 13,000 clones, just over 70% seen once. Losses at the gene ends were 6 bases for V and 5 bases for J; bases not matched to a gene: 8. The germline V gene has CDR1 ENHRY and CDR2 SYGVKD. This CDR3 is 16 amino acids long. This chain connects TRBV10-3 to TRBJ2-3; 13 positions match TRBD2. Specimen: cells from a culture (not recorded whether cultured in vitro). This TCR was recovered from a human donor with melanoma. The CDR3 spells CAIRALAGGPGDTQYF. The CDR3 DNA sequence: TGTGCCATCAGGGCACTAGCGGGGGGGCCAGGAGATACGCAGTATTTT.